The 2 T cell receptor beta chains in this list originate from one sample, sequenced in a study of cytomegalovirus exposure and HLA in healthy donors. Here immunoSEQ multiplex PCR was the method, and the copy in TCRdb shows in-frame clones only, minus some. This table holds roughly 100,000 clones, around 86% found once. The sample taken for sequencing was PBMCs. The receptors shown here come from a woman aged 18-29 years in good health and CMV-seropositive.

The genes are TRBV4-1 and TRBJ2-3, with TRBD2 matching over 8 bases. Germline CDR1 MGHRA, CDR2 YSYEKL. The J segment lost 3 bases and the V segment lost 2 bases, leaving 7 bases of the junction unmatched. CDR3 length: 16 residues. CDR3 in DNA: TGCGCCAGCAGCCAAACGGGGGGGTTGTGGACAGATACGCAGTATTTT. Protein sequence: CASSQTGGLWTDTQYF.

The chain joins TRBV2 to TRBJ2-1, with D possibly matching TRBD2 (5 bases). V was shortened by 6 bases and J by 0 bases, with 6 bases between the two germline ends. CDR1 is SNHLY and CDR2 is FYNNEI in the germline V gene. This CDR3 contains 13 residues. CDR3 region: CASRGSSYNEQFF. The CDR3 DNA follows: TGTGCCAGCAGAGGGAGCTCCTACAATGAGCAGTTCTTC.